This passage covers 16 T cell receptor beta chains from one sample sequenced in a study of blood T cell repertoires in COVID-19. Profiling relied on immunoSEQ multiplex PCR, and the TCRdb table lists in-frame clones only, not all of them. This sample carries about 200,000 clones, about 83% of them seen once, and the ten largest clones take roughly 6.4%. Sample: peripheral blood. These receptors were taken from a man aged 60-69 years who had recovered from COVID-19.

The CDR3 spells CASSQNTGNEKLFF. In nucleotides, the CDR3 is TGTGCCAGCAGCCAGAACACGGGGAATGAAAAACTGTTTTTT. The chain is built from TRBV3-1 (or the pseudogene TRBV3-2) and TRBJ1-4; no definite D call. This CDR3 comprises 14 residues. V lost 3 bases to trimming and J lost 5 bases, with 10 bases between them. Looked up from germline, CDR1 is LGHDT and CDR2 is YNNKEL (reference sequence).

As DNA, the CDR3 is TGTGCCAGCAGTTCGGGACAGACCTATGGCTACACCTTC. It encodes CASSSGQTYGYTF. The chain recombines TRBV28 with TRBJ1-2, with 7 bases fitting TRBD1. V was clipped by 4 bases and J by 4 bases; unmatched bases: 3. This CDR3 contains 13 residues. In germline, CDR1 is MDHEN, CDR2 SYDVKM.

The CDR3 sequence is CASRLAGTSYEQYF. CDR3 bases: TGCGCCAGCAGGTTAGCGGGGACCTCCTACGAGCAGTACTTC. The V and J genes are TRBV5-1 and TRBJ2-7, with 8 bases matching TRBD2. Germline values: CDR1 SGHRS, CDR2 YFSETQ. The CDR3 contains 14 residues. Trimming at V came to 5 bases and at J to 0 bases, leaving 4 bases not matched to a gene.

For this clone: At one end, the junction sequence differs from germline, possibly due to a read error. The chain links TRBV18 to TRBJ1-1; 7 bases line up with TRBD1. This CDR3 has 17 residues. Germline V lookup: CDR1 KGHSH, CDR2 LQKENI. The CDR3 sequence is CASSPLSQGRSNTEAFF. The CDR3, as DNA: TGTGCCAGCTCTCCACTCTCACAGGGGAGGTCGAACACTGAAGCTTTCTTT.

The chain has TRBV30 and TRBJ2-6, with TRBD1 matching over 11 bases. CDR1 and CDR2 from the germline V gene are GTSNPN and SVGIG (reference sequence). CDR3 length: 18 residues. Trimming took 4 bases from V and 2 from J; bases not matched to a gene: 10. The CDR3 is CAWTRTGGVRPGANVLTF. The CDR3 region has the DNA TGTGCCTGGACTCGGACAGGGGGCGTTAGGCCTGGGGCCAACGTCCTGACTTTC.

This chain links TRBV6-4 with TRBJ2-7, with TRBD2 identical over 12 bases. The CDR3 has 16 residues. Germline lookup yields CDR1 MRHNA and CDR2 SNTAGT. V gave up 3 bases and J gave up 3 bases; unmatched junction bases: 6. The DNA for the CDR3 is TGTGCCAGCAGTGATCCTTCTAGCGGGGGGGTCTACGAGCAGTACTTC. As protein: CASSDPSSGGVYEQYF.

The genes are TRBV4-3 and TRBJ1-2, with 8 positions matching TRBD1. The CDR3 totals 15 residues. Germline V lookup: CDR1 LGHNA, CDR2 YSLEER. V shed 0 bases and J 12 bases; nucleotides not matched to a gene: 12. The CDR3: CASSQDGQGRLWHTF. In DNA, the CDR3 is TGCGCCAGCAGCCAAGATGGACAGGGTCGGCTGTGGCACACCTTC.

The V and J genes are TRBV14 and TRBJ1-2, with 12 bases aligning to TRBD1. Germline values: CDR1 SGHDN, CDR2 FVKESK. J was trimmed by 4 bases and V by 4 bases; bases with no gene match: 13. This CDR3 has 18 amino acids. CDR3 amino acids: CASSRHTGTGGVIYGYTF. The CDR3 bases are TGTGCCAGCAGCCGCCACACCGGGACAGGGGGCGTCATCTATGGCTACACCTTC.

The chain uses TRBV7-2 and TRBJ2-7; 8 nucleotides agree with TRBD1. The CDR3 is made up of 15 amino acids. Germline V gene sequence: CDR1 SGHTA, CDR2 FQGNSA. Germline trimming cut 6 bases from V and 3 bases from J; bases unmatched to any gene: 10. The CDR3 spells CASRVGDRGFYEQYF. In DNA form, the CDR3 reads TGTGCCAGCAGGGTGGGTGACAGGGGATTCTACGAGCAGTACTTC.

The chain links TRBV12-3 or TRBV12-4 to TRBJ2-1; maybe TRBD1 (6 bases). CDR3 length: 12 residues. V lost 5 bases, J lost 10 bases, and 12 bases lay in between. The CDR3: CASSPSDREQFF. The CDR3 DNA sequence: TGTGCCAGCAGTCCGTCGGACAGAGAGCAGTTCTTC.

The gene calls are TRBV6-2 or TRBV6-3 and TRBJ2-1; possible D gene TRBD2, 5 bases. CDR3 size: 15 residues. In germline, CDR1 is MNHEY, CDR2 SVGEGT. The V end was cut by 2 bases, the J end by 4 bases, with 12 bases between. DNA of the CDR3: TGTGCCAGCAGTTACGGAGGACTTTATTACAATGAGCAGTTCTTC. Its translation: CASSYGGLYYNEQFF.

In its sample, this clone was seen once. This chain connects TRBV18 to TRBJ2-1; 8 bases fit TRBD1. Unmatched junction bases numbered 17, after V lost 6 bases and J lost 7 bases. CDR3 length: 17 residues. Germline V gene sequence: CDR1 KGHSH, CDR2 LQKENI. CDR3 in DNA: TGTGCCAGCTCCCGTTCTACCGGACAGGGTGGTTTAAATGAGCAGTTCTTC. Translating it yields CASSRSTGQGGLNEQFF.

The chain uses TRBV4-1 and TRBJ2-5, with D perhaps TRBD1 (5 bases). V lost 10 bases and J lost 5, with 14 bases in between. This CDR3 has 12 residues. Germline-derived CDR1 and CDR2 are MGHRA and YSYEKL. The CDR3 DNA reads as TGCGCCACCGGAGTACCAGGGGAGACCCAGTACTTC. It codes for CATGVPGETQYF.

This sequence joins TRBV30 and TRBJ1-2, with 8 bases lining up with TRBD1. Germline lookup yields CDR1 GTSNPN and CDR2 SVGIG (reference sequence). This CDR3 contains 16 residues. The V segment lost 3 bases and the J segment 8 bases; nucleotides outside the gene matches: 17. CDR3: CAWSGEAWTGKGGYTF. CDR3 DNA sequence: TGTGCCTGGAGCGGGGAAGCCTGGACAGGGAAGGGCGGCTACACCTTC.

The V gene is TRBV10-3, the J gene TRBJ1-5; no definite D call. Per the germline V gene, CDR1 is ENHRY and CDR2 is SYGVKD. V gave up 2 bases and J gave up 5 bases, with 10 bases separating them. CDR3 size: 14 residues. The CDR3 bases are TGTGCCATCAGTGAGGGCCGAGGGCATCAGCCCCAGCATTTT. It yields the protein CAISEGRGHQPQHF.

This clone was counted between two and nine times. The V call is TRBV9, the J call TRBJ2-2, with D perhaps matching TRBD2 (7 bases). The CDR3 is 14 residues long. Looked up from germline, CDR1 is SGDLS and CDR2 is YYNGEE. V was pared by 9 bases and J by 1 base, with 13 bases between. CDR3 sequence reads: CAIAGAENTGELFF. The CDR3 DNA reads TGTGCCATTGCGGGGGCCGAGAACACCGGGGAGCTGTTTTTT.